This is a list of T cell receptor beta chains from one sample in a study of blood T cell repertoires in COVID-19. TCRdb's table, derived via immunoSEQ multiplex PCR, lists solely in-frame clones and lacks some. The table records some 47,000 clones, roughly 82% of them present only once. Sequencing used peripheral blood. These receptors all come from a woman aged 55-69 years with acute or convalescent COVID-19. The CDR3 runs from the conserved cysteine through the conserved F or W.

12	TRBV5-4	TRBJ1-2	CASSLDGYGYTF
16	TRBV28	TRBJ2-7	CASSPQGQGISYEQYF
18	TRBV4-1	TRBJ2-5	CASSQGPPRGDLRETQYF
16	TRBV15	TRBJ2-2	CATSRSGSGYTGELFF
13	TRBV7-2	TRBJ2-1	CASSLGLNNEQFF
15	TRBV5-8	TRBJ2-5	CASSTGQGGEETQYF
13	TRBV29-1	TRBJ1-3	CSVTGGPGNTIYF
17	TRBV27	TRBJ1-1	CASSPTGAAIKYTEAFF
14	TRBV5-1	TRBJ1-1	CASSRYGEDTEAFF
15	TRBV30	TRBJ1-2	CAWRSPGTGGYGYTF
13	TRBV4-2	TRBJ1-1	CASSQLSRAEAFF
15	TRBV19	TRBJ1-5	CASRKQGAGNQPQHF
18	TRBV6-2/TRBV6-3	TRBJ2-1	CASSYSRRGRATYNEQFF
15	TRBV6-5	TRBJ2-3	CASKIEVASTDTQYF
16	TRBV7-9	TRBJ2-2	CASSSTGTVGTGELFF
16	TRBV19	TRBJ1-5	CASSSLGRGGNQPQHF
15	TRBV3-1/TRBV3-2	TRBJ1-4	CASSQGTGGFGGLFF
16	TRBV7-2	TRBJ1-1	CASSESPGTGNTEAFF
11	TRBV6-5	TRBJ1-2	CASQGLYGYTF
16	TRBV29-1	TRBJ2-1	CSVREGNADIYNEQFF
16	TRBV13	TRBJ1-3	CASSPSLGRAGNTIYF
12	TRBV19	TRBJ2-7	CATSDRTYEQYF
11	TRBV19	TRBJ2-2	CATQGSGELFF
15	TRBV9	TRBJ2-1	CASSVWGGPYNEQFF
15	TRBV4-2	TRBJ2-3	CASSPQTGGRDTQYF
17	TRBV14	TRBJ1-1	CASSLRQGAAGNTEAFF
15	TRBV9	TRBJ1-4	CASSLMGQGDEKLFF
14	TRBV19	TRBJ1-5	CASSKGQNNQPQHF
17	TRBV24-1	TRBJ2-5	CATSDRGLAGFQETQYF